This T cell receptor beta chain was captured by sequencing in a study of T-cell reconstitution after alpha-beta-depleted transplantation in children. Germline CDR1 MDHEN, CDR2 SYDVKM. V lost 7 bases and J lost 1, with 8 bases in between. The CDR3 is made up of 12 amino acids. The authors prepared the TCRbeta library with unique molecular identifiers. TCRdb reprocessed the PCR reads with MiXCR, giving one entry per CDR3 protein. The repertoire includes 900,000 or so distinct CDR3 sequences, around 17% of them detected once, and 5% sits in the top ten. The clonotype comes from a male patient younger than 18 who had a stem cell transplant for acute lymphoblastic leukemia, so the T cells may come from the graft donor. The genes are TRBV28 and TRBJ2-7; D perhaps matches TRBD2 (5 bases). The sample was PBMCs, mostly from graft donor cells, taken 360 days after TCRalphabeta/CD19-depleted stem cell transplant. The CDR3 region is CASNPGSYEQYF. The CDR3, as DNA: TGTGCCAGCAACCCGGGATCCTACGAGCAGTACTTC.